The 7 T cell receptor beta chains below come from one sample, sequenced in a study of identical twins. Using its own MiXCR run on the 5' RACE reads, TCRdb lists one record per CDR3 protein. Of 1,800,000 or so distinct CDR3 sequences listed, under 35% are singletons. Sequencing was performed on cord blood. These TCRs come from a newborn girl in good health.

The chain recombines TRBV6-6 with TRBJ2-4; a possible D gene is TRBD1 (6 bases). The J call may be in error: the DNA end matches TRBJ2-7 better. Germline CDR1 MNHNY, CDR2 SVGAGI (reference sequence). CDR3 size: 15 residues. The CDR3 nucleotides read TGTGCCAGCAATCAGTCAACAGGGTCTGGATACGAGCAGTACTTC. It specifies CASNQSTGSGYEQYF.

This CDR3 is CSAVGRTLSKENYGYTF. The CDR3 DNA reads as TGCAGCGCCGTCGGGCGCACCCTTTCGAAGGAGAACTATGGCTACACCTTC. V is TRBV29-1 and J is TRBJ1-2, with D unclear. Germline loops: CDR1 SQVTM, CDR2 ANQGSEA. CDR3 length equals 17 residues. The V end was cut by 7 bases, the J end by 2 bases, with 26 bases between.

V and J are TRBV3-1 and TRBJ2-3; the match to TRBD2 covers 7 bases. The trim removed 8 bases at V and 8 bases at J, leaving 7 bases unmatched. The CDR3 covers 12 residues. Germline V gene data show CDR1 as LGHDT and CDR2 as YNNKEL (reference sequence). CDR3 DNA: TGTGCCAGCGGCGCGGGAGACGGTACGCAGTATTTT. Its protein product is CASGAGDGTQYF.

This clonotype occurred a few times. The J gene is TRBJ1-1, the V gene TRBV20-1; tentatively, D is TRBD1 (5 bases). The CDR3 is 13 amino acids. CDR1 DFQATT and CDR2 SNEGSKA come from the germline V gene (reference sequence). V dropped 3 bases and J dropped 4 bases, with 12 bases sitting between them. The CDR3 DNA reads TGCAGTGCTAGGGGTTGGGGGGGCACTGAAGCTTTCTTT. It is translated as CSARGWGGTEAFF.

The genes are TRBV20-1 and TRBJ2-4, with 13 bases identical to TRBD2. Germline V gives CDR1 DFQATT, CDR2 SNEGSKA (reference sequence). With V trimmed by 5 bases and J by 13 bases, 11 bases remained unmatched. This CDR3 region has 14 residues. CDR3 bases: TGCAGTGCTCCCGGGACTAGCGGGAACAATGAGCAGTACTTC. Protein: CSAPGTSGNNEQYF.

Concerning this clonotype itself: A much bigger clone sits one base away, suggesting this may be a read error. The conserved phenylalanine or tryptophan normally closing the CDR3 is absent here, so this likely arose from a read error. J is TRBJ1-2 and V is TRBV27; D is unresolved. V lost 0 bases and J lost 0, with 8 bases in between. Per the germline V gene, CDR1 is MNHEY and CDR2 is SMNVEV (reference sequence). The CDR3 is 15 residues long. This CDR3 is CASSLSTAANYGYTY. CDR3 bases: TGTGCCAGCAGTTTATCGACGGCAGCTAACTATGGCTACACCTAC.

In this sample, this clonotype turned up a few times. The CDR3 reads CASSWTGHTGELFF. CDR3 sequence (DNA): TGTGCCAGCAGTTGGACAGGCCACACCGGGGAGCTGTTTTTT. The chain combines TRBV12-3 or TRBV12-4 with TRBJ2-2; 7 nucleotides agree with TRBD1. The junction had 2 bases not matched to a gene; V was cut back by 4 bases and J by 3 bases. The CDR3 sequence is 14 residues long.